This record concerns one T cell receptor beta chain sequence. The data stem from a study of control samples from healthy donors and cancer patients. Libraries were prepared by immunoSEQ multiplex PCR; TCRdb keeps only in-frame clonotypes and omits some of them. The table includes over 100,000 clones, 88% detected once. The CDR3 runs to 15 residues. V lost 4 bases and J lost 4; bases outside the gene matches: 4. Sequenced material: blood. The gene calls are TRBV23-1 and TRBJ2-3; 11 nucleotides match TRBD1. TRBV23-1 is known as an ORF, though its function is uncertain. The TCR was taken from a middle-aged man in good health. The CDR3 bases are TGCGCCAGCAGTCCGAAGGACAGGGGGCCAGATACGCAGTATTTT. This gives the protein CASSPKDRGPDTQYF.